This T cell receptor beta chain was observed in a study of blood T cell repertoires in COVID-19. Per the germline V gene, CDR1 is MNHEY and CDR2 is SVGAGI. Trimming cost V 8 bases and J 0 bases, with 10 bases left between them. CDR3 length equals 14 residues. Only in-frame clones appear in the TCRdb table, and some are missing; sequencing was by immunoSEQ multiplex PCR. The sample shows about 160,000 clones, roughly 80% of them seen only once. The TCR comes from a man between 60 and 70 years old with acute or convalescent COVID-19. The sequencing sample was made of peripheral blood. The chain joins TRBV6-5 to TRBJ2-2; no clear D. The CDR3 sequence: CASSRGANTGELFF. CDR3 nucleotides: TGTGCCAGCTCCCGCGGCGCGAACACCGGGGAGCTGTTTTTT.